A selection of T cell receptor beta chains follows, all from one sample in a study of T cell repertoires in cytomegalovirus infection. TCRdb called the reads again in MiXCR, with one record for every CDR3 protein. The table has approximately 500,000 distinct CDR3 sequences, 15% to 20% seen once. Input material: CD8+ T cells from PBMCs. Receptor source: a human donor in good health (CMV status not recorded). Some clones in this sample may be carry-over from other donors' samples. CDR3s include the opening cysteine and the closing phenylalanine or tryptophan. D genes are given only for firm matches. The size of a clone is reported for some rows only, either as once, few or many, or as a class for expanded clones.

D,V,size,J,CDR3,DNA
TRBD1,TRBV15,many,TRBJ1-4,CATSRDRDRGRFEEKLFF,TGTGCCACCAGCAGAGACCGGGACAGGGGGCGCTTTGAGGAAAAACTGTTTTTT
.,TRBV6-1,many,TRBJ2-1,CASSETFGSGDEQFF,TGTGCCAGCAGTGAAACTTTTGGGAGCGGAGATGAGCAGTTCTTC
.,TRBV4-2,many,TRBJ1-1,CASSQDNISGRRGEAFF,TGTGCCAGCAGCCAAGACAATATTTCGGGTCGAAGAGGTGAAGCTTTCTTT
.,TRBV25-1,.,TRBJ1-2,CASSETRANYGYTF,TGTGCCAGCAGTGAAACCAGAGCTAACTATGGCTACACCTTC
.,TRBV7-6,many,TRBJ2-1,CASSPEAAWGHEQFF,TGTGCCAGCAGCCCAGAGGCGGCCTGGGGACATGAGCAGTTCTTC
TRBD2,TRBV28,few,TRBJ2-1,CASSLPTGTSGSFNEQFF,TGTGCCAGCAGTCTACCTACCGGGACTAGCGGGAGTTTTAATGAGCAGTTCTTC
.,TRBV7-9,many,TRBJ2-2,CASSLSSRPLELFF,TGTGCCAGCAGCTTATCTTCCAGGCCTTTGGAGCTGTTTTTT
TRBD1,TRBV28,.,TRBJ2-7,CASSWTGYGSYEQYF,TGTGCCAGCAGTTGGACAGGCTACGGCTCCTACGAGCAGTACTTC
.,TRBV10-3,few,TRBJ2-2,CAISEYSPDLAKTGELFF,TGTGCCATCAGTGAGTATTCACCCGACTTGGCGAAGACCGGGGAGCTGTTTTTT
.,TRBV6-6,.,TRBJ1-3,CASSYSLTDSGNTIYF,TGTGCCAGCAGTTACTCTTTGACGGACTCTGGAAACACCATATATTTT
.,TRBV12-3/TRBV12-4,many,TRBJ2-5,CASTWTEETQYF,TGTGCCAGCACGTGGACCGAAGAGACCCAGTACTTC
TRBD2,TRBV6-1,few,TRBJ2-1,CASIGTSGYNEQFF,TGTGCCAGCATCGGAACTAGCGGGTACAATGAGCAGTTCTTC
TRBD1,TRBV27,few,TRBJ2-3,CASKSGQGGLTDTQYF,TGTGCCAGCAAGTCCGGACAGGGCGGGCTCACAGATACGCAGTATTTT
.,TRBV19,.,TRBJ2-2,CASSTITIPSTGELFF,TGTGCCAGTAGTACAATAACCATCCCTTCCACCGGGGAGCTGTTTTTT
.,TRBV6-2/TRBV6-3,many,TRBJ2-1,CASSYSMERLRHGEQFF,TGTGCCAGCAGTTACTCGATGGAGCGGCTAAGGCATGGTGAGCAGTTCTTC
.,TRBV7-9,many,TRBJ2-7,CASSLGAGELGIEQYF,TGTGCCAGCAGCTTAGGAGCCGGGGAACTGGGGATCGAGCAGTACTTC
.,TRBV2,few,TRBJ2-5,CATHSGEQETQYF,TGTGCCACCCACTCGGGGGAGCAAGAGACCCAGTACTTC
.,TRBV12-3/TRBV12-4,many,TRBJ2-1,CASRSRRSYNEQFF,TGTGCCAGCAGGTCGCGTAGGTCCTACAATGAGCAGTTCTTC
.,TRBV27,.,TRBJ1-5,CASSFDQPQHF,TGTGCCAGCAGTTTCGATCAGCCCCAGCATTTT
.,TRBV28,many,TRBJ2-7,CASSYSTRRGYEQYF,TGTGCCAGCAGTTACTCAACCCGCCGCGGCTACGAGCAGTACTTC
.,TRBV20-1,few,TRBJ2-1,CSARDQRGVNEQFF,TGCAGTGCTAGAGATCAAAGAGGGGTCAATGAGCAGTTCTTC
.,TRBV20-1,few,TRBJ1-3,CSARGKRASSSGNTIYF,TGCAGTGCTAGAGGGAAACGGGCCTCGAGCTCTGGAAACACCATATATTTT
TRBD2,TRBV11-2,few,TRBJ2-3,CASSLVLRAGGLTDTQYF,TGTGCCAGCAGCTTAGTCTTAAGAGCGGGAGGCCTCACAGATACGCAGTATTTT
.,TRBV7-3,.,TRBJ2-5,CASSLGAGETQYF,TGTGCCAGCAGCTTGGGGGCCGGGGAGACCCAGTACTTC
.,TRBV19,few,TRBJ1-1,CASSFMTGDEAFF,TGTGCCAGTAGCTTTATGACAGGTGATGAAGCTTTCTTT
TRBD2,TRBV7-8,many,TRBJ2-1,CASRLGISGIERLNEQFF,TGTGCCAGCAGACTGGGGATTAGCGGGATTGAGAGATTGAATGAGCAGTTCTTC
TRBD1,TRBV6-5,.,TRBJ1-1,CASSYSKWGQGFF,TGTGCCAGCAGTTACTCGAAATGGGGACAGGGCTTCTTT
TRBD1,TRBV29-1,.,TRBJ1-2,CSVGDRSLGYTF,TGCAGCGTGGGGGACAGGTCCCTTGGCTACACCTTC
.,TRBV29-1,few,TRBJ1-5,CSVGSQPQHF,TGCAGCGTTGGTAGTCAGCCCCAGCATTTT
TRBD2,TRBV7-6,many,TRBJ2-1,CASSSPRGGNEQFF,TGTGCCAGCAGCTCCCCACGGGGGGGCAATGAGCAGTTCTTC
TRBD1,TRBV27,many,TRBJ1-1,CASSLSGQGRTEAFF,TGTGCCAGCAGTTTATCGGGACAGGGAAGAACTGAAGCTTTCTTT
.,TRBV7-9,many,TRBJ2-7,CASSPRDRAYEQYF,TGTGCCAGCAGCCCCCGGGACCGAGCCTACGAGCAGTACTTC
TRBD2,TRBV19,many,TRBJ2-1,CASSPAGLAGGFTTAEQFF,TGTGCCAGTAGCCCGGCGGGACTAGCGGGAGGCTTTACAACTGCAGAGCAGTTCTTC
.,TRBV29-1,.,TRBJ1-5,CSASDNNQPQHF,TGCAGCGCCTCGGACAATAATCAGCCCCAGCATTTT
.,TRBV29-1,few,TRBJ1-6,CSVVSERPLHF,TGCAGCGTTGTGTCGGAAAGGCCCCTCCACTTT
.,TRBV15,.,TRBJ2-3,CATSIVEADTQYF,TGTGCCACCAGCATCGTGGAAGCAGATACGCAGTATTTT
TRBD1,TRBV5-4,.,TRBJ1-1,CASRSGDSEAFF,TGTGCCAGCAGGTCGGGGGACAGTGAAGCTTTCTTT
.,TRBV25-1,many,TRBJ2-4,CASSGGAQWYF,TGTGCCAGCAGTGGAGGGGCCCAGTGGTACTTC
TRBD1,TRBV6-5,many,TRBJ2-1,CASSALTGNEQFF,TGTGCCAGCAGTGCACTGACAGGGAATGAGCAGTTCTTC
TRBD1,TRBV2,few,TRBJ2-3,CASDQGAPTDTQYF,TGTGCCAGCGATCAGGGGGCGCCTACAGATACGCAGTATTTT
.,TRBV19,.,TRBJ2-3,CASSTPRQIRTDTQYF,TGTGCCAGTAGTACCCCCCGGCAGATCCGCACAGATACGCAGTATTTT
TRBD1,TRBV7-9,few,TRBJ1-4,CASSLVGDRDEKLFF,TGTGCCAGCAGCTTAGTGGGGGACAGGGATGAAAAACTGTTTTTT
TRBD2,TRBV7-9,many,TRBJ2-7,CAVATSGGYEQYF,TGTGCCGTAGCCACTAGCGGGGGCTACGAGCAGTACTTC
.,TRBV29-1,.,TRBJ2-2,CSVLRTDANTGELFF,TGCAGCGTTCTCCGGACAGACGCGAACACCGGGGAGCTGTTTTTT
TRBD2,TRBV9,many,TRBJ2-1,CASSVSGGVNEQFF,TGTGCCAGCAGCGTGAGCGGGGGGGTGAATGAGCAGTTCTTC
TRBD2,TRBV27,few,TRBJ2-7,CASSLGGGETYEQYF,TGTGCCAGCAGTTTAGGTGGGGGGGAGACCTACGAGCAGTACTTC
TRBD1,TRBV19,.,TRBJ1-2,CAARQGGYGYTF,TGTGCCGCCAGACAGGGGGGCTATGGCTACACCTTC
.,TRBV5-4,many,TRBJ1-5,CASSLVGTPRDQPQHF,TGTGCCAGCAGCTTGGTCGGGACACCACGGGATCAGCCCCAGCATTTT
.,TRBV12-3/TRBV12-4,.,TRBJ1-1,CASSSGARGDTEAFF,TGTGCCAGCAGTTCCGGGGCTAGGGGGGACACTGAAGCTTTCTTT
.,TRBV24-1,.,TRBJ2-5,CATGSEQETQYF,TGTGCCACCGGGAGTGAACAAGAGACCCAGTACTTC
.,TRBV7-6,.,TRBJ2-1,CASRSGVSYNEQFF,TGTGCCAGCAGATCGGGGGTCTCCTACAATGAGCAGTTCTTC
TRBD1,TRBV9,.,TRBJ2-2,CASSATGGSWELFF,TGTGCCAGCAGCGCTACAGGGGGCAGCTGGGAGCTGTTTTTT
TRBD1,TRBV5-1,many,TRBJ1-1,CASSLRQGTIENTEAFF,TGCGCCAGCAGCCTCAGACAGGGGACAATAGAGAACACTGAAGCTTTCTTT
.,TRBV29-1,.,TRBJ2-1,CSVGRVDEGYNEQFF,TGCAGCGTTGGACGCGTCGACGAGGGCTACAATGAGCAGTTCTTC
.,TRBV7-8,many,TRBJ2-5,CASSLAPETQYF,TGTGCCAGCAGCTTAGCGCCGGAGACCCAGTACTTC
TRBD1,TRBV19,many,TRBJ2-5,CASSLPSQGRETQYF,TGTGCCAGTAGTTTGCCATCACAGGGGAGAGAGACCCAGTACTTC
.,TRBV3-1,.,TRBJ2-1,CASSQGWESYLEQVQDEQFF,TGTGCCAGCAGCCAGGGCTGGGAGTCGTACTTAGAACAAGTTCAGGATGAGCAGTTCTTC
.,TRBV28,many,TRBJ1-1,CASSLPPGAAGTEAFF,TGTGCCAGCAGTTTACCGCCGGGGGCTGCGGGCACTGAAGCTTTCTTT
.,TRBV5-5,few,TRBJ1-2,CASSLLGQLYGYTF,TGTGCCAGCAGCTTGTTAGGCCAGCTCTATGGCTACACCTTC
TRBD1,TRBV7-9,many,TRBJ1-5,CASSLKGQGGNQPQHF,TGTGCCAGCAGCTTAAAGGGACAGGGGGGCAATCAGCCCCAGCATTTT